The next 17 T cell receptor beta chains were all read from a single sample in a study of shared clonotypes between healthy human individuals. Sequencing used immunoSEQ multiplex PCR; TCRdb keeps in-frame clones, though not all of them. The table shows about 710,000 clones, with roughly two thirds occurring only once. Sequences were obtained from memory CD4+ T cells sorted from blood. As for subset: CD45RA-negative fraction. These receptors were collected from a woman under 40 in good health.

Note on this clone: The sample holds other DNA sequences that translate to the same CDR3. This chain joins TRBV6-5 and TRBJ2-1, with 8 bases that match TRBD2. The CDR3 spans 15 residues. V shed 6 bases, J shed 0 bases, and the junction held 4 bases outside the gene matches. CDR1 is MNHEY and CDR2 is SVGAGI in the germline V gene. CDR3 sequence reads: CASRTSGNSYNEQFF. The CDR3 nucleotides read TGTGCCAGCAGAACTAGCGGAAACTCCTACAATGAGCAGTTCTTC.

The CDR3 spells CASSQQRVPTEAFF. The CDR3 nucleotides are TGCGCCAGCAGCCAACAGCGCGTCCCCACTGAAGCTTTCTTT. The chain employs TRBV4-1 and TRBJ1-1, with no clear D. Germline V gives CDR1 MGHRA, CDR2 YSYEKL. V was cut by 2 bases and J by 4 bases, with 11 bases left in between. The CDR3 contains 14 residues.

The gene calls are TRBV19 and TRBJ2-1, with 8 bases that match TRBD2. Trimming at V came to 6 bases and at J to 8 bases, leaving 12 bases not matched to a gene. Germline CDR1 is LNHDA and CDR2 is SQIVND (reference sequence). The CDR3 consists of 15 residues. The chain's CDR3 is CASRPPGLVSYEQFF. DNA of the CDR3: TGTGCCAGTAGACCGCCGGGACTAGTCTCCTATGAGCAGTTCTTC.

This chain links TRBV28 with TRBJ1-5; 7 positions match TRBD1. Germline lookup yields CDR1 MDHEN and CDR2 SYDVKM. The CDR3 has 15 amino acids. J lost 4 bases, V lost 5 bases, and 8 bases had no gene match. Written as DNA, the CDR3 is TGTGCCAGCAGTCCACTAGACAGGGATAATCAGCCCCAGCATTTT. This gives the protein CASSPLDRDNQPQHF. Combining the CDR3 with reference TRBV28 and TRBJ1-5 gives the whole variable domain DVKVTQSSRYLVKRTGEKVFLECVQDMDHENMFWYRQDPGLGLRLIYFSYDVKMKEKGDIPEGYSVSREKKERFSLILESASTNQTSMYLCASSPLDRDNQPQHFGDGTRLSIL.

J is TRBJ2-6 and V is TRBV6-5; D is ambiguous. From germline, CDR1 is MNHEY and CDR2 SVGAGI. The CDR3 is 16 amino acids. Trimming pared 0 bases from V and 0 bases from J, leaving 6 bases between. CDR3 nucleotides: TGTGCCAGCAGTTACTCTTTAAGCTCTGGGGCCAACGTCCTGACTTTC. This sequence encodes CASSYSLSSGANVLTF.

This clone was observed a few times. The J gene is TRBJ2-1, the V gene TRBV5-3; 7 bases fit TRBD1. TRBV5-3 is an open reading frame, and its role is uncertain. With 5 bases clipped from V and 2 bases from J, the junction kept 13 bases outside the gene matches. The CDR3 totals 17 residues. CDR3 protein: CARRTVSDRETYNEQFF. As DNA, the CDR3 is TGTGCCAGAAGGACGGTTAGTGACAGGGAGACCTACAATGAGCAGTTCTTC.

This clone was seen a few times. The rearrangement links TRBV27 to TRBJ1-1; no definite D call. The CDR3 has 12 amino acids. Germline V lookup: CDR1 MNHEY, CDR2 SMNVEV (reference sequence). V lost 10 bases to trimming and J lost 1 base, with 10 bases between them. The CDR3 DNA follows: TGTGCCACTGTCGGTAGGAACACTGAAGCTTTCTTT. Protein: CATVGRNTEAFF.

The chain recombines TRBV5-1 with TRBJ2-1, with TRBD1 identical over 9 bases. This CDR3 spans 15 amino acids. Germline CDR1 SGHRS, CDR2 YFSETQ. V dropped 2 bases and J dropped 10; count of bases not matched to a gene: 10. DNA of the CDR3: TGCGCCAGCAGCTTCGGGGACAGGGACTCAGGCGAGCAGTTCTTC. Translating gives CASSFGDRDSGEQFF. The variable domain in full, with the rest retrieved from reference TRBV5-1 and TRBJ2-1, is KAGVTQTPRYLIKTRGQQVTLSCSPISGHRSVSWYQQTPGQGLQFLFEYFSETQRNKGNFPGRFSGRQFSNSRSEMNVSTLELGDSALYLCASSFGDRDSGEQFFGPGTRLTVL.

V is TRBV27 and J is TRBJ2-7; 7 bases match TRBD1. After removal of 5 bases from V and 2 bases from J, the junction contained 9 bases not matched to a gene. CDR1 is MNHEY and CDR2 is SMNVEV in the germline V gene (reference sequence). This CDR3 has 15 amino acids. The CDR3 DNA follows: TGTGCCAGCAGTCCCCAGACGGGACAGACCTACGAGCAGTACTTC. Residues: CASSPQTGQTYEQYF.

This clone has a handful of counts. Other DNA sequences of this sample code for an identical CDR3. This chain uses TRBV18 with TRBJ1-1, with no clear D. The germline gives CDR1 KGHSH, CDR2 LQKENI. The CDR3 covers 15 residues. V lost 1 base, J lost 1 base, and 10 bases lay in between. The CDR3: CASSPQGWGNTEAFF. The CDR3 bases are TGTGCCAGCTCACCACAGGGCTGGGGGAACACTGAAGCTTTCTTT. The full variable domain, its missing parts supplied by reference TRBV18 and TRBJ1-1, is NAGVMQNPRHLVRRRGQEARLRCSPMKGHSHVYWYRQLPEEGLKFMVYLQKENIIDESGMPKERFSAEFPKEGPSILRIQQVVRGDSAAYFCASSPQGWGNTEAFFGQGTRLTVV.

This clone appeared a few times. The chain employs TRBV5-1 and TRBJ2-1; 8 bases line up with TRBD2. The CDR3 has 15 residues. J lost 2 bases, V lost 6 bases, and 7 bases had no gene match. CDR1 is SGHRS, CDR2 YFSETQ, per germline. The CDR3 DNA reads as TGCGCCAGCATCCAAGCGGGAGCCACCTACAATGAGCAGTTCTTC. This gives the protein CASIQAGATYNEQFF.

The CDR3 reads CASSNGQGLETQYF. CDR3 coding DNA: TGTGCCAGCAGCAACGGACAGGGTTTGGAGACCCAGTACTTC. V usage is TRBV28 and J usage is TRBJ2-5; 8 bases map to TRBD1. With V trimmed by 6 bases and J by 5 bases, 8 bases remained unmatched. The CDR3 extends over 14 amino acids. Per the germline V gene, CDR1 is MDHEN and CDR2 is SYDVKM.

The chain is built from TRBV2 and TRBJ2-7; maybe TRBD2 (6 bases). Germline CDR1 SNHLY, CDR2 FYNNEI. Trimming shortened V by 6 bases and J by 6 bases, and 12 bases separated the two germline ends. CDR3 length: 12 amino acids. Here the CDR3 DNA reads TGTGCCAGCAGAGCGGGTATTATCGAGCAGTACTTC. Translating it yields CASRAGIIEQYF. Combining the CDR3 with reference TRBV2 and TRBJ2-7 gives the whole variable domain EPEVTQTPSHQVTQMGQEVILRCVPISNHLYFYWYRQILGQKVEFLVSFYNNEISEKSEIFDDQFSVERPDGSNFTLKIRSTKLEDSAMYFCASRAGIIEQYFGPGTRLTVT.

Turning to this clone: Other nucleotide sequences from this sample produce the same CDR3. In DNA form, the CDR3 reads TGTGCCAGCAGCGCGCCAAGCACAGATACGCAGTATTTT. It is translated as CASSAPSTDTQYF. V usage is TRBV11-2 and J usage is TRBJ2-3; no firm D call. The CDR3 is 13 residues long. V was shortened by 5 bases and J by 0 bases, with 6 bases between the two germline ends. Per the germline V gene, CDR1 is SGHAT and CDR2 is FQNNGV.

Comments on this clone: This CDR3 is also generated by other DNA sequences in the sample. The V gene is TRBV6-1, the J gene TRBJ1-3; 7 positions agree with TRBD1. J was trimmed by 4 bases and V by 6 bases; bases with no gene match: 3. The CDR3 covers 13 residues. Looked up from germline, CDR1 is MNHNS and CDR2 is SASEGT. CDR3 nucleotide sequence: TGTGCCAGCAGCGGGACAGCCGGAAACACCATATATTTT. Its protein is CASSGTAGNTIYF.

DNA for the CDR3: TGTGCCGCGGGCAGGCATTTTTACAATGAGCAGTTCTTC. Protein: CAAGRHFYNEQFF. V usage is TRBV6-5 and J usage is TRBJ2-1, with a tentative D call TRBD2 (5 bases). The CDR3 covers 13 residues. The germline gives CDR1 MNHEY, CDR2 SVGAGI. Trimming removed 11 bases at V and 4 bases at J, with 15 bases between.

The J gene is TRBJ2-7, the V gene TRBV5-5, with 7 nucleotides matching TRBD1. CDR3 size: 15 residues. CDR1 is SGHKS and CDR2 is YYEKEE in the germline V gene (reference sequence). The V segment lost 0 bases and the J segment 2 bases; nucleotides outside the gene matches: 5. Here the CDR3 reads CASSLAFGQAYEQYF. CDR3 coding DNA: TGTGCCAGCAGCTTGGCCTTCGGACAGGCCTACGAGCAGTACTTC.